This T cell receptor beta chain was recovered during a study of blood T cell repertoires in COVID-19. Looking at the study overall: Specimens from acute and convalescent COVID-19 originated in the United States, Italy and Spain. In each case, the material was cDNA or gDNA derived from T cells, B-cell-depleted T cells, or PBMCs.

V was trimmed by 5 bases and J by 6 bases, leaving 10 bases between them. There are 13 residues in the CDR3. The data were produced by immunoSEQ multiplex PCR, yet TCRdb's version contains in-frame clones alone and is incomplete. Of 200,000 to 250,000 clones in the sample, 86% were seen once. This clone has just one count. While infection was still active, Seattle patients were enrolled and then followed longitudinally. This chain uses TRBV12-3 or TRBV12-4 with TRBJ2-2; D gene ambiguous. The sequenced sample was peripheral blood. This clonotype originated in a woman aged 45-59 years with COVID-19, enrolled during active disease. In nucleotides, the CDR3 is TGTGCCAGCAGTACCCGGTTGGCCGGGGAGCTGTTTTTT. Protein product: CASSTRLAGELFF.